Listed below are T cell receptor beta chains from one sample, sequenced in a study of response to subunit inactivated influenza vaccine. TCRdb passed the RT-PCR reads through MiXCR, listing each CDR3 protein once. The data show about 570,000 distinct CDR3 sequences, about 11% seen once. The sample was also reused in another study, on T cells expressing NK-cell markers.

Sample: PBMCs from blood, taken on the day of vaccination. The receptors here all came from a man aged 50 or older who received an inactivated influenza vaccine. Each CDR3 is given with its conserved first and last residue. Fields, in order: V gene, D gene, clone size, J gene, CDR3 DNA, CDR3 protein. The D gene is left open where the match is weak. Some rows mark clone size as missing; the rest say once, few, many or name a class of expanded clone.

v_call: TRBV20-1; d_call: NA; clone_size: NA; j_call: TRBJ2-7; cdr3_nt: TGCAGTGCTAGAGGCATGGGGGCCTACGAGCAGTACTTC; cdr3_aa: CSARGMGAYEQYF
v_call: TRBV6-1; d_call: NA; clone_size: NA; j_call: TRBJ2-2; cdr3_nt: TGTGCCACCCTACCTCTAACGAACACCGGGGAGCTGTTTTTT; cdr3_aa: CATLPLTNTGELFF
v_call: TRBV5-6; d_call: NA; clone_size: few; j_call: TRBJ1-1; cdr3_nt: TGTGCCAGCAGCGTGAGAGCCCTTAACACTGAAGCTTTCTTT; cdr3_aa: CASSVRALNTEAFF
v_call: TRBV5-1; d_call: NA; clone_size: many; j_call: TRBJ2-1; cdr3_nt: TGCGCCAGCAGCTGGGGTGGCGATGAGCAGTTCTTC; cdr3_aa: CASSWGGDEQFF
v_call: TRBV11-2; d_call: NA; clone_size: many; j_call: TRBJ2-7; cdr3_nt: TGTGCCAGCAGGGGGTCAAGGAGACGCTCCTACGAGCAGTACTTC; cdr3_aa: CASRGSRRRSYEQYF
v_call: TRBV5-1; d_call: NA; clone_size: NA; j_call: TRBJ2-7; cdr3_nt: TGCGCCAGCAGCTTGGATCGACCAGGCTACGAGCAGTACTTC; cdr3_aa: CASSLDRPGYEQYF
v_call: TRBV20-1; d_call: TRBD2; clone_size: NA; j_call: TRBJ2-1; cdr3_nt: TGCAGTGCTAGAGCCAATAGCGGGGCCTACAATGAGCAGTTCTTC; cdr3_aa: CSARANSGAYNEQFF
v_call: TRBV2; d_call: NA; clone_size: many; j_call: TRBJ1-1; cdr3_nt: TGTGCCAGCTCCTTTAGCCAGGGCCTTTTAGATGAAGCTTTCTTT; cdr3_aa: CASSFSQGLLDEAFF
v_call: TRBV29-1; d_call: TRBD2; clone_size: few; j_call: TRBJ2-1; cdr3_nt: TGCAGCGTTTCTGGGACTAGCGGACTCTACAATGAGCAGTTCTTC; cdr3_aa: CSVSGTSGLYNEQFF
v_call: TRBV7-2; d_call: NA; clone_size: NA; j_call: TRBJ2-7; cdr3_nt: TGTGCCAGCAGCGTAGACCACCATACGAGCTACGAGCAGTACTTC; cdr3_aa: CASSVDHHTSYEQYF
v_call: TRBV6-2/TRBV6-3; d_call: TRBD1; clone_size: NA; j_call: TRBJ1-1; cdr3_nt: TGTGCCAGCAGCTCAGGTGGACAGGGACGAACTGAAGCTTTCTTT; cdr3_aa: CASSSGGQGRTEAFF
v_call: TRBV15; d_call: NA; clone_size: NA; j_call: TRBJ2-2; cdr3_nt: TGTGCCACCAGCAGACGTGGGGCCGGGGAGCTGTTTTTT; cdr3_aa: CATSRRGAGELFF
v_call: TRBV20-1; d_call: NA; clone_size: many; j_call: TRBJ1-3; cdr3_nt: TGCAGTGCTAGAGGCACAATAGGTGGAAACACCATATATTTT; cdr3_aa: CSARGTIGGNTIYF